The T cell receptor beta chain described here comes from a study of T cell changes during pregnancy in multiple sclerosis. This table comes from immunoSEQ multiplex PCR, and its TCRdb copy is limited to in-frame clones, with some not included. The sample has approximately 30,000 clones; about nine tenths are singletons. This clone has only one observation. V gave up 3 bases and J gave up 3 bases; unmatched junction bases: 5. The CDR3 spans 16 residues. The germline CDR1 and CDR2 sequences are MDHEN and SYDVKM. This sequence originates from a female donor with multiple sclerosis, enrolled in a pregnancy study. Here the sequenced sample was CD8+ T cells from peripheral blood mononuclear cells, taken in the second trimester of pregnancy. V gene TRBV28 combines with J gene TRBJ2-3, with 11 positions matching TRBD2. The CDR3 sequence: CASSLVTSGGTDTQYF. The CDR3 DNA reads TGTGCCAGCAGTTTGGTAACTAGCGGGGGTACAGATACGCAGTATTTT. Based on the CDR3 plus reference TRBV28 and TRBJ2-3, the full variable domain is DVKVTQSSRYLVKRTGEKVFLECVQDMDHENMFWYRQDPGLGLRLIYFSYDVKMKEKGDIPEGYSVSREKKERFSLILESASTNQTSMYLCASSLVTSGGTDTQYFGPGTRLTVL.